The 2 T cell receptor beta chains reported below all come from one sample, sequenced in a study of STAT5B mutations in CD4+ large granular lymphocyte leukemia. The assay was immunoSEQ multiplex PCR, and TCRdb's table has in-frame clones only and misses some. Here the sample spans about 35,000 clones, about 65% being singletons. The sequenced sample consisted of CD4+ T cells from blood buffy coats. These receptor sequences come from a human donor in good health.

V usage is TRBV7-9 and J usage is TRBJ2-7, with TRBD2 as a possible D gene (5 bases). Germline V gene sequence: CDR1 SEHNR, CDR2 FQNEAQ (reference sequence). CDR3 length: 14 residues. The germline V and J ends were trimmed by 2 bases and 6 bases, with 14 bases remaining between them. The CDR3 coding sequence is TGTGCCAGCAGCTTATCGGGGAGCAGCTCCGAGCAGTACTTC. It yields the protein CASSLSGSSSEQYF.

The chain couples TRBV6-1 to TRBJ2-6; D may be TRBD1 (6 bases). CDR1 is MNHNS and CDR2 is SASEGT in the germline V gene. The CDR3 consists of 17 residues. Trimming left V 4 bases short and J 4 bases short, with 17 bases between. CDR3 amino acids: CASSAHTQGAGANVLTF. As DNA, the CDR3 is TGTGCCAGCAGTGCCCACACACAGGGAGCCGGGGCCAACGTCCTGACTTTC.